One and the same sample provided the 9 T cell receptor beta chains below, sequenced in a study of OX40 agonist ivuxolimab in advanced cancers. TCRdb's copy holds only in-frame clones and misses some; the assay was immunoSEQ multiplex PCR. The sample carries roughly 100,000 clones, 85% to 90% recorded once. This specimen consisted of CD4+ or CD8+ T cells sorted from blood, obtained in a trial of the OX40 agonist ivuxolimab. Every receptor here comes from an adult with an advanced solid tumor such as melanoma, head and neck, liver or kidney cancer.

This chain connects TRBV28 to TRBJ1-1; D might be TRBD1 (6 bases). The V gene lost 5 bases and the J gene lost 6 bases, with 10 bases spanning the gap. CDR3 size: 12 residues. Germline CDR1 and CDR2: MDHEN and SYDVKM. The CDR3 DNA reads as TGTGCCAGCAGTACAGGGATCCCTGAAGCTTTCTTT. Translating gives CASSTGIPEAFF.

The CDR3 sequence: CASSHRAASETQYF. The CDR3 DNA follows: TGTGCCAGCAGCCACCGAGCGGCGAGCGAGACCCAGTACTTC. The rearrangement uses TRBV13 and TRBJ2-5; D may be TRBD2 (5 bases). This CDR3 has 14 amino acids. V was clipped by 5 bases and J by 5 bases, with 15 bases between them. Germline CDR1 is PRHDT and CDR2 is FYEKMQ (reference sequence).

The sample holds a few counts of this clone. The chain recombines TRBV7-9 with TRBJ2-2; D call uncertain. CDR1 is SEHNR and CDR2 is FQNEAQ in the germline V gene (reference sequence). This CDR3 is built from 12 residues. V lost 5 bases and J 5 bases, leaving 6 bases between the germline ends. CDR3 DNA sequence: TGTGCCAGCAGCGCCTATACCGGGGAGCTGTTTTTT. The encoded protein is CASSAYTGELFF.

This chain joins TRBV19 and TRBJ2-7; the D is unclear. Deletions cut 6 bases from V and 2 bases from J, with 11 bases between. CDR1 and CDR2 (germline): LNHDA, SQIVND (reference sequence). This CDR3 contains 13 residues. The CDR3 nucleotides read TGTGCCAGTAGCGAAGGACGGACCTACGAGCAGTACTTC. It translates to CASSEGRTYEQYF. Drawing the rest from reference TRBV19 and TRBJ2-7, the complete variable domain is DGGITQSPKYLFRKEGQNVTLSCEQNLNHDAMYWYRQDPGQGLRLIYYSQIVNDFQKGDIAEGYSVSREKKESFPLTVTSAQKNPTAFYLCASSEGRTYEQYFGPGTRLTVT.

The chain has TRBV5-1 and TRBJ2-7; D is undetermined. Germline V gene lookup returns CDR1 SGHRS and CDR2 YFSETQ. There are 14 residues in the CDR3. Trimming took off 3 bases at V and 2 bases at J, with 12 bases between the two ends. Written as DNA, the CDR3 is TGCGCCAGCAGCTCCCGTCAATTTCCCTACGAGCAGTACTTC. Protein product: CASSSRQFPYEQYF.

In nucleotides, the CDR3 is TGTGCCAGCAGCTTAGGCGGGAAAGCCGCAGATACGCAGTATTTT. Encoded protein: CASSLGGKAADTQYF. This chain uses TRBV11-2 with TRBJ2-3, with D possibly matching TRBD2 (6 bases). Germline V gene sequence: CDR1 SGHAT, CDR2 FQNNGV. The CDR3 runs to 15 residues. Trimming took off 1 base at V and 4 bases at J, with 12 bases between the two ends.

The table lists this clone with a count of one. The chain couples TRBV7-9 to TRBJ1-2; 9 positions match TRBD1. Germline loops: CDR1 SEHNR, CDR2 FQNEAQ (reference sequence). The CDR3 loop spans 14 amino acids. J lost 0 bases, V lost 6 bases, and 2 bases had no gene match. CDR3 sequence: CASRGQGPNYGYTF. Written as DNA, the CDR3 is TGTGCCAGCAGGGGACAGGGTCCTAACTATGGCTACACCTTC.

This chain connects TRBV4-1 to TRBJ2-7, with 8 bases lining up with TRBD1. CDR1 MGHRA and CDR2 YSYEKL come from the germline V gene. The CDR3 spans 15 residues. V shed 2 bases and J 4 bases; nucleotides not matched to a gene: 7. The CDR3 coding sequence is TGCGCCAGCAGCCAAAGCAGTACAGGGGGTTACGAGCAGTACTTC. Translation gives CASSQSSTGGYEQYF.

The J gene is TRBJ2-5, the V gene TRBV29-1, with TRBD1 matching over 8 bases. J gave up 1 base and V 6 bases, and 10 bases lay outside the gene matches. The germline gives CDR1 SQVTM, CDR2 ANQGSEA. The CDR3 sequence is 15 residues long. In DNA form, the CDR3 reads TGCAGCGTCGCCCTCCGGGACAGGACCCAAGAGACCCAGTACTTC. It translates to CSVALRDRTQETQYF.